Below are 21 T cell receptor beta chains sequenced from a single sample in a study of cytomegalovirus exposure and HLA in healthy donors. PCR was performed using 60 Vbeta and 13 Jbeta primers. Sequencing was performed with immunoSEQ multiplex PCR; in TCRdb, only in-frame clones are kept and a portion is missing. The profile shows approximately 150,000 clones, roughly 71% of them singletons. Sequencing input: PBMCs. These receptors originate from a male donor in good health and CMV-seropositive.

This rearrangement joins TRBV5-4 to TRBJ2-3; the match to TRBD2 covers 8 bases. There are 17 residues in the CDR3. V lost 1 base to trimming and J lost 2 bases; unmatched junction nucleotides: 9. CDR1 is SGHNT and CDR2 is YYREEE in the germline V gene (reference sequence). CDR3 in DNA: TGTGCCAGCAGCTTGATGGCGGGGGGCCCCTCCACAGATACGCAGTATTTT. Residues: CASSLMAGGPSTDTQYF.

This chain uses TRBV5-1 with TRBJ2-5, with D hard to call. The ends were cut back, 2 bases at V and 5 bases at J, with 10 bases in the middle. Germline CDR1 reads SGHRS; CDR2 reads YFSETQ. This CDR3 contains 13 residues. The CDR3 DNA reads TGCGCCAGCAGCTTTGGCACCGCTGAGACCCAGTACTTC. Its protein product is CASSFGTAETQYF.

V gene TRBV5-6 combines with J gene TRBJ1-2, with TRBD1 matching 7 bases. The CDR3 is 17 residues long. The V gene's germline CDR1 is SGHDT and CDR2 YYEEEE. Unmatched junction bases numbered 8, after V lost 0 bases and J lost 0 bases. In nucleotides, the CDR3 is TGTGCCAGCAGCTTGGCAATGCAGACAGGGCCTAACTATGGCTACACCTTC. Translation: CASSLAMQTGPNYGYTF.

The chain combines TRBV11-2 with TRBJ1-1; 7 nucleotides line up with TRBD1. CDR3 length: 14 amino acids. Germline V lookup: CDR1 SGHAT, CDR2 FQNNGV. V dropped 5 bases and J dropped 4; count of bases not matched to a gene: 7. As DNA, the CDR3 is TGTGCCAGCAGCCGGGACAGCTCTTTCACTGAAGCTTTCTTT. Translated: CASSRDSSFTEAFF. The variable domain in full, completed from reference TRBV11-2 and TRBJ1-1, reads EAGVAQSPRYKIIEKRQSVAFWCNPISGHATLYWYQQILGQGPKLLIQFQNNGVVDDSQLPKDRFSAERLKGVDSTLKIQPAKLEDSAVYLCASSRDSSFTEAFFGQGTRLTVV.

The chain uses TRBV12-2 and TRBJ1-1; no DNA check was done on the table's D call, TRBD1. TRBV12-2 corresponds to a pseudogene. This CDR3 has 19 amino acids. This chain's CDR3 is CASRRTRGTGGNWDTEAFF. CDR3 coding DNA: TGTGCAAGTCGCCGAACGAGGGGGACAGGGGGCAATTGGGACACTGAAGCTTTCTTT.

V usage is TRBV15 and J usage is TRBJ1-2; tentative D call: TRBD1 (6 bases). Per germline, CDR1 LNHNV and CDR2 YYDKDF (reference sequence). The V and J ends lost 0 bases and 5 bases respectively, with 13 bases between them. The CDR3 extends over 15 amino acids. This CDR3 reads CATSRDLGRGYGYTF. Here the CDR3 DNA reads TGTGCCACCAGCAGAGATTTAGGGAGGGGGTATGGCTACACCTTC.

CDR3 protein: CASTYATSGGLDTQYF. DNA for the CDR3: TGTGCCAGCACCTACGCGACTAGCGGGGGACTAGATACGCAGTATTTT. The V and J genes are TRBV4-2 and TRBJ2-3, with TRBD2 matching 12 bases. Trimming at V came to 7 bases and at J to 5 bases, leaving 10 bases not matched to a gene. Germline V gene sequence: CDR1 LGHNA, CDR2 YNFKEQ. The CDR3 loop spans 16 amino acids.

The chain carries TRBV4-1 and TRBJ1-6; 8 positions match TRBD1. CDR3 size: 16 residues. J lost 7 bases, V lost 2 bases, and 7 bases had no gene match. The germline gives CDR1 MGHRA, CDR2 YSYEKL. CDR3 sequence (DNA): TGCGCCAGCAGCCAACCCCTTCGGGACAGGAATTCACCCCTCCACTTT. This gives the protein CASSQPLRDRNSPLHF.

The genes are TRBV5-4 and TRBJ2-2, with 7 bases lining up with TRBD2. Germline V lookup: CDR1 SGHNT, CDR2 YYREEE (reference sequence). The CDR3 loop spans 12 amino acids. V lost 3 bases, J lost 7 bases, and 0 bases stayed unmatched. The CDR3 DNA is TGTGCCAGCAGCTCGGGAGGCGGGGAGCTGTTTTTT. Its protein product is CASSSGGGELFF.

V and J are TRBV6-6 and TRBJ2-5; TRBD2 matches 9 bases. V shed 6 bases and J 1 base; nucleotides not matched to a gene: 6. The CDR3 has 15 residues. Germline assignment: CDR1 MNHNY and CDR2 SVGAGI (reference sequence). The CDR3 bases are TGTGCCAGCAGAATTAGCGGGGGCTTCCAAGAGACCCAGTACTTC. Translating gives CASRISGGFQETQYF.

This sequence joins TRBV2 and TRBJ2-5, with 7 bases aligning to TRBD1. V lost 6 bases and J lost 5; bases outside the gene matches: 9. From germline, CDR1 is SNHLY and CDR2 FYNNEI. The CDR3 spans 14 residues. CDR3 sequence reads: CASSPTGTKETQYF. As DNA, the CDR3 is TGTGCCAGCAGCCCGACAGGGACGAAGGAGACCCAGTACTTC.

J is TRBJ2-7 and V is TRBV27, with TRBD2 as a possible D gene (6 bases). The V gene lost 0 bases and the J gene lost 6 bases, with 12 bases spanning the gap. CDR1 MNHEY and CDR2 SMNVEV come from the germline V gene (reference sequence). CDR3 size: 14 residues. The CDR3 region has the DNA TGTGCCAGCAGTTTATCGGTGCGGGGAGGCGAGCAGTACTTC. Its translation is CASSLSVRGGEQYF.

The chain links TRBV6-1 to TRBJ1-5; D not certain. The CDR3 spans 13 residues. The germline gives CDR1 MNHNS, CDR2 SASEGT. Trimming stripped 4 bases from V and 9 bases from J, with 13 bases between. This CDR3 reads CASSAEPPRPQHF. In DNA, the CDR3 is TGTGCCAGCAGTGCCGAGCCACCACGGCCCCAGCATTTT.

In its sample, this clone was seen a few times. V and J are TRBV6-5 and TRBJ2-3; 12 positions agree with TRBD2. CDR3 length: 15 amino acids. V was clipped by 6 bases and J by 6 bases; unmatched bases: 7. The germline V gene has CDR1 MNHEY and CDR2 SVGAGI. The DNA of the CDR3 is TGTGCCAGCAGACTTCTAGCGGGGGGGCGGGATACGCAGTATTTT. This encodes CASRLLAGGRDTQYF.

This sequence joins TRBV11-2 and TRBJ2-7, with a possible D match to TRBD1 (6 bases). In germline, CDR1 is SGHAT, CDR2 FQNNGV. The V end lost 5 bases, the J end lost 2 bases, and 13 bases lay between the germline ends. CDR3 length equals 14 residues. CDR3 coding DNA: TGTGCCAGCAGCCCCAGGGGCGGTCCCTACGAGCAGTACTTC. Residues: CASSPRGGPYEQYF.

The chain employs TRBV5-6 and TRBJ1-2, with D perhaps TRBD1 (6 bases). This CDR3 is 17 amino acids long. V lost 0 bases and J 4 bases, leaving 19 bases between the germline ends. Germline-derived CDR1 and CDR2 are SGHDT and YYEEEE. The CDR3 DNA reads TGTGCCAGCAGCTTGGAGGGAGTATGGGGGCTAAGCTATGGCTACACCTTC. It translates to CASSLEGVWGLSYGYTF. The whole variable domain, remainder taken from reference TRBV5-6 and TRBJ1-2, is DAGVTQSPTHLIKTRGQQVTLRCSPKSGHDTVSWYQQALGQGPQFIFQYYEEEERQRGNFPDRFSGHQFPNYSSELNVNALLLGDSALYLCASSLEGVWGLSYGYTFGSGTRLTVV.

This clone was recorded a few times. Other DNA sequences from this sample encode an identical CDR3 as well. The CDR3 nucleotides read TGTGCCAGCAGCTTTGATAGGGGCACTGAAGCTTTCTTT. It yields the protein CASSFDRGTEAFF. The chain links TRBV7-3 to TRBJ1-1; tentative D call: TRBD1 (5 bases). V shed 3 bases and J shed 4 bases, with 9 bases lying between them. The CDR3 totals 13 residues. Per the germline V gene, CDR1 is SGHTA and CDR2 is FQGTGA. The full variable domain, completed using reference TRBV7-3 and TRBJ1-1, is GAGVSQTPSNKVTEKGKYVELRCDPISGHTALYWYRQSLGQGPEFLIYFQGTGAADDSGLPNDRFFAVRPEGSVSTLKIQRTERGDSAVYLCASSFDRGTEAFFGQGTRLTVV.

The V call is TRBV19, the J call TRBJ2-7, with a weak D call TRBD2 (7 bases). V lost 3 bases and J lost 6, with 18 bases in between. CDR3 size: 15 residues. CDR1 is LNHDA, CDR2 SQIVND, per germline (reference sequence). The CDR3 loop reads CASSMGGRNSGEQYF. CDR3 nucleotide sequence: TGTGCCAGTAGTATGGGGGGGCGGAATTCGGGCGAGCAGTACTTC.

A few counts support this clone. The chain couples TRBV27 to TRBJ1-1; TRBD1 might be the D (6 bases). The CDR3 consists of 15 residues. Trimming took off 8 bases at V and 5 bases at J, with 21 bases between the two ends. Germline CDR1 is MNHEY and CDR2 is SMNVEV (reference sequence). CDR3 in DNA: TGTGCCAGCTCGGCGGGGGGCGGGATTGGGACTGAAGCTTTCTTT. Residues: CASSAGGGIGTEAFF.

This chain's CDR3 is CASSFRLTGGEYEQYF. CDR3 coding DNA: TGCGCCAGCAGCTTTCGCCTGACAGGGGGGGAATACGAGCAGTACTTC. The genes are TRBV4-1 and TRBJ2-7; TRBD1 aligns across 9 bases. The CDR3 extends over 16 amino acids. The J segment lost 4 bases and the V segment lost 5 bases, leaving 12 bases of the junction unmatched. Germline CDR1 is MGHRA and CDR2 is YSYEKL.

This sequence joins TRBV6-1 and TRBJ2-2, with 8 nucleotides matching TRBD2. The germline V gene has CDR1 MNHNS and CDR2 SASEGT. V trimming: 6 bases; J trimming: 1 base; junction bases outside the gene matches: 4. The CDR3 is 15 amino acids. Here the CDR3 DNA reads TGTGCCAGCAGCCGGGAGGGGGGGAACACCGGGGAGCTGTTTTTT. Protein: CASSREGGNTGELFF.